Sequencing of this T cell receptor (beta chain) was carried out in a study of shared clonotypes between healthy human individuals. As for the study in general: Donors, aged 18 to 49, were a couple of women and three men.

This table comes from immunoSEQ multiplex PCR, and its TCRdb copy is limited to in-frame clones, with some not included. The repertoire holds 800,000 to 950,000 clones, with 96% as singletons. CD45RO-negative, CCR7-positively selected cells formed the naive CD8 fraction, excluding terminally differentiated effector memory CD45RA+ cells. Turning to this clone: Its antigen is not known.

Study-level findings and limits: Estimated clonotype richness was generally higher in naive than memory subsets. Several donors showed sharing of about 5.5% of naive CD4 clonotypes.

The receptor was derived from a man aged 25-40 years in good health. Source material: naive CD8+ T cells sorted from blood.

CDR3 in amino acids: CASSPGTSYSDTQYF. CDR3 coding DNA: TGTGCCAGCTCTCCCGGGACTAGCTATTCTGATACGCAGTATTTT. The rearrangement links TRBV18 to TRBJ2-3, with 9 bases aligning to TRBD2. J was trimmed by 6 bases and V by 6 bases; bases with no gene match: 10. The CDR3 length is 15 residues. CDR1 KGHSH and CDR2 LQKENI come from the germline V gene.